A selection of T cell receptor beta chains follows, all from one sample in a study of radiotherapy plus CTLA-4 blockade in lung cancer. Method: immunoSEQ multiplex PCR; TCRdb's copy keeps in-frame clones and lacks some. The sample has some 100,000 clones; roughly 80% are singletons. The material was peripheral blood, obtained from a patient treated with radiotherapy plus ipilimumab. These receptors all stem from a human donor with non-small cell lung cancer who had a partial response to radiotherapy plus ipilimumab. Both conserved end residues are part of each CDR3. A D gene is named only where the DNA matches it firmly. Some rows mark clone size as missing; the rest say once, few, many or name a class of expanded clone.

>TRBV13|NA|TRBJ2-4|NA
CASSLKNIQYF
TGTGCCAGCAGCCTCAAAAACATTCAGTACTTC
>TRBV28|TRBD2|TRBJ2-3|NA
CASSLGRLAGGTDTQYF
TGTGCCAGCAGTTTGGGGAGACTAGCGGGAGGCACAGATACGCAGTATTTT
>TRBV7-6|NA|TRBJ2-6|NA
CASSLDARGGANVLTF
TGTGCCAGCAGCTTAGACGCCCGGGGTGGGGCCAACGTCCTGACTTTC
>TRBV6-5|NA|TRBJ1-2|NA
CASSHGGGNYGYTF
TGTGCCAGCAGTCACGGGGGGGGTAACTATGGCTACACCTTC
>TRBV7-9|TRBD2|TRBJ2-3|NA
CASSTSGSTDTQYF
TGTGCCAGCAGTACTAGCGGGAGTACCGATACGCAGTATTTT
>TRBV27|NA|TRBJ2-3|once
CASSTGTSTDTQYF
TGTGCCAGCAGTACGGGTACTAGCACAGATACGCAGTATTTT
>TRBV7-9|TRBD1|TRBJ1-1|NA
CASSFRDSSAAAFF
TGTGCCAGCAGCTTCCGGGACAGTTCGGCGGCCGCTTTCTTT
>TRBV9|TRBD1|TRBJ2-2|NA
CASSGQGRENTGELFF
TGTGCCAGCAGCGGACAGGGAAGAGAGAACACCGGGGAGCTGTTTTTT
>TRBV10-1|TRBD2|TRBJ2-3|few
CASSEPTSGCTDTQYF
TGCGCCAGCAGTGAGCCGACTAGCGGATGTACAGATACGCAGTATTTT
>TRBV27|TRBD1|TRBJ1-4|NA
CASSPLQGFWATNEKLFF
TGTGCCAGCAGTCCCCTACAGGGGTTCTGGGCAACTAATGAAAAACTGTTTTTT
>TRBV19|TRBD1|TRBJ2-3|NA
CASRSFAGTGPQNTQYF
TGTGCCAGTAGGTCGTTCGCCGGGACAGGGCCACAGAATACGCAGTATTTT
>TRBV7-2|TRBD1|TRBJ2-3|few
CASSPGQDRNTQYF
TGTGCCAGCAGCCCAGGACAGGATCGGAATACGCAGTATTTT
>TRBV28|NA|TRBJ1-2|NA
CASSLGGGRGYTF
TGTGCCAGCAGTTTAGGTGGAGGGCGAGGCTACACCTTC
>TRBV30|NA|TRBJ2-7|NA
CAWNRLVSSGEQYF
TGTGCCTGGAATCGACTAGTATCATCCGGCGAGCAGTACTTC
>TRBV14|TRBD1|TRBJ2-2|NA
CASSQGTGGMAGELFF
TGTGCCAGCAGCCAAGGGACAGGGGGAATGGCCGGGGAGCTGTTTTTT
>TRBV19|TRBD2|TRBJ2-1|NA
CASSYLAGRSYNEQFF
TGTGCCAGTAGCTACCTAGCGGGTCGCTCCTACAATGAGCAGTTCTTC
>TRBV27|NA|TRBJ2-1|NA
CASSLSGGLGYNEQFF
TGTGCCAGCAGTCTTAGTGGGGGGTTAGGCTACAATGAGCAGTTCTTC
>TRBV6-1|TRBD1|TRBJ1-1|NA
CASRTGAATEAFF
TGTGCCAGCAGGACAGGGGCGGCCACTGAAGCTTTCTTT
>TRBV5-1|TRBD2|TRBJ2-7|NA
CASSQTSGSGRNEQYF
TGCGCCAGCAGCCAAACTAGCGGGAGTGGTAGAAACGAGCAGTACTTC
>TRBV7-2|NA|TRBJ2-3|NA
CASSFSLGVGTDTQYF
TGTGCCAGCAGCTTTTCGCTAGGTGTCGGCACAGATACGCAGTATTTT
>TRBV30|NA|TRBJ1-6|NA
CAWSRNSPLHF
TGTGCCTGGAGTCGTAATTCACCCCTCCACTTT
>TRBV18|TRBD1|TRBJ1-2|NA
CASSPDRGGYGYTF
TGTGCCAGCTCACCCGACAGGGGCGGCTATGGCTACACCTTC
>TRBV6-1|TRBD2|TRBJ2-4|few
CASSGLAGQNIQYF
TGTGCCAGTTCGGGACTAGCGGGACAAAACATTCAGTACTTC
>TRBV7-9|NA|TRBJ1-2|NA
CASSPRVNLYGYTF
TGTGCCAGCAGCCCGAGGGTCAACCTCTATGGCTACACCTTC
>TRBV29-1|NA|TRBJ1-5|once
CSVVESGMSNQPQHF
TGCAGCGTTGTTGAGTCAGGGATGAGCAATCAGCCCCAGCATTTT
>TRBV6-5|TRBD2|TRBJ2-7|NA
CASSYSRVAGAYEQYF
TGTGCCAGCAGTTACTCGAGGGTAGCGGGAGCTTACGAGCAGTACTTC
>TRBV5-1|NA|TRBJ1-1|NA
CASSLGGGSLLF
TGCGCCAGCAGCTTGGGGGGAGGCAGTCTTCTTTTT
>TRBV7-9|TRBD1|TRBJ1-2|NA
CASSRQGENYGYTF
TGTGCCAGCAGCCGACAGGGGGAAAACTATGGCTACACCTTC
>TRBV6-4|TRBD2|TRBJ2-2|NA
CASSEKGLGNTGELFF
TGTGCCAGCAGTGAAAAGGGACTAGGAAACACCGGGGAGCTGTTTTTT
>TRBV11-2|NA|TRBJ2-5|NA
CASSRRDQETQYF
TGTGCCAGCAGCCGCAGGGACCAAGAGACCCAGTACTTC
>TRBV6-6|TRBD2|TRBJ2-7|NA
CASQLTSGSAEQYF
TGTGCCAGCCAGTTAACTAGCGGGAGCGCCGAGCAGTACTTC
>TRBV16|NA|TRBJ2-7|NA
CASSPRAGAAGNEQYF
TGTGCCAGCAGCCCCAGGGCCGGCGCCGCAGGGAACGAGCAGTACTTC
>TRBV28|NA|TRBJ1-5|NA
CASRKGPERLSNQPQHF
TGTGCCAGCAGGAAGGGGCCGGAGAGGTTAAGCAATCAGCCCCAGCATTTT
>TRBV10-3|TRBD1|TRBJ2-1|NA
CAIRVTGEDEQFF
TGTGCCATCAGGGTGACAGGGGAGGATGAGCAGTTCTTC
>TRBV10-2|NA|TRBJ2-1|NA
CASSESTAPGEQFF
TGCGCCAGCAGTGAGTCCACAGCACCCGGTGAGCAGTTCTTC
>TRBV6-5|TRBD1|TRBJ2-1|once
CASSLMDRGANEQFF
TGTGCCAGCAGTCTCATGGACAGGGGGGCAAATGAGCAGTTCTTC
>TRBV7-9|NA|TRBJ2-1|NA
CASSRIQGYNEQFF
TGTGCCAGCAGCCGCATACAGGGTTACAATGAGCAGTTCTTC
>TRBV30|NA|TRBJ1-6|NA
CAWTIPGLGNSPLHF
TGTGCCTGGACGATCCCGGGACTGGGTAATTCACCCCTCCACTTT
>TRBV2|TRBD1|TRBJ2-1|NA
CASSTGQSSVGRIF
TGTGCCAGCTCTACGGGACAGAGTTCGGTTGGTCGGATCTTC
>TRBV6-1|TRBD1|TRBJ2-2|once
CASRDGQGYTGELFF
TGTGCCAGCAGAGATGGACAGGGGTACACCGGGGAGCTGTTTTTT
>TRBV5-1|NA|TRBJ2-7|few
CASSLAWEAAYEQYF
TGCGCCAGCAGCTTGGCTTGGGAGGCGGCCTACGAGCAGTACTTC
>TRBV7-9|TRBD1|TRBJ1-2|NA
CASSSQTGGLFYGYTF
TGTGCCAGCAGCTCCCAGACAGGGGGCCTCTTCTATGGCTACACCTTC
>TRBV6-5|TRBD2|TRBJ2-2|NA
CASDRVSGTGELFF
TGTGCCAGCGATCGAGTTAGCGGGACCGGGGAGCTGTTTTTT
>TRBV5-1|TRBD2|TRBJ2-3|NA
CASSGEGTVRYF
TGCGCCAGCAGCGGGGAGGGGACGGTTCGGTATTTT
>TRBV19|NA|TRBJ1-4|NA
CASSISAGTNEKLFF
TGTGCCAGTAGTATCTCGGCGGGAACTAATGAAAAACTGTTTTTT
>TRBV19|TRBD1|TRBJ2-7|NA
CASSIDLGTGTSYEQYF
TGTGCCAGTAGTATAGATCTCGGGACAGGGACCTCCTACGAGCAGTACTTC
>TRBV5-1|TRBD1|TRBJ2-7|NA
CASSPGTGEADEQYF
TGCGCCAGCAGCCCGGGGACAGGGGAGGCAGACGAGCAGTACTTC
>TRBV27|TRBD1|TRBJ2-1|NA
CASTPQVPGQGQNEQFF
TGTGCCAGCACCCCCCAGGTCCCGGGACAGGGTCAAAATGAGCAGTTCTTC
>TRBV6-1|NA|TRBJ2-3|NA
CASSEGGSVDTQYF
TGTGCCAGCAGTGAAGGAGGGTCCGTAGATACGCAGTATTTT
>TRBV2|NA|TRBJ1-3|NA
CASSEGAGAGNTIYF
TGTGCCAGCAGTGAAGGTGCAGGGGCTGGAAACACCATATATTTT
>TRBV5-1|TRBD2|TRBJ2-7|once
CASSLQGGNEQYF
TGCGCCAGCAGCTTGCAGGGAGGGAACGAGCAGTACTTC
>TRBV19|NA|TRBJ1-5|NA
CASSRLKPPRQPQHF
TGTGCCAGTAGCAGATTAAAACCCCCTAGACAGCCCCAGCATTTT
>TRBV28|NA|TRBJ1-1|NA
CASSLMVGGTEAFF
TGTGCCAGCAGTTTAATGGTGGGGGGCACTGAAGCTTTCTTT
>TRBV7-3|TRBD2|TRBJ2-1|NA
CASSRTSGLYNEQFF
TGTGCCAGCAGTCGGACTAGCGGGTTATACAATGAGCAGTTCTTC
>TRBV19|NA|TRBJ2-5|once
CASRDTESQETQYF
TGTGCCAGTCGGGACACCGAATCGCAAGAGACCCAGTACTTC